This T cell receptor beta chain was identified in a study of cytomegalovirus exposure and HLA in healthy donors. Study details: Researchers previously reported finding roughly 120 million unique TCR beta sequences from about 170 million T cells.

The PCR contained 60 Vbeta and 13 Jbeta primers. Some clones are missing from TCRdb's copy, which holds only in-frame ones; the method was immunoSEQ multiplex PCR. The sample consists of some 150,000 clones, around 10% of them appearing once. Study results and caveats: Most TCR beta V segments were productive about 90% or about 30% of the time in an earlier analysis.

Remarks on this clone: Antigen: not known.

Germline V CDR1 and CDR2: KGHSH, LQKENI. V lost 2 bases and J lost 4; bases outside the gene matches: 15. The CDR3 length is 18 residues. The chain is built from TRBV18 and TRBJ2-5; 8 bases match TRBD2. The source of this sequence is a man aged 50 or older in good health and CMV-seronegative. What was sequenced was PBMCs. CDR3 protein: CASSPGRISGSLRETQYF. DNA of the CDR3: TGTGCCAGCTCACCAGGGCGTATCAGCGGGAGTTTGCGAGAGACCCAGTACTTC.